This is a list of T cell receptor beta chains from one sample in a study of shared clonotypes between healthy human individuals. Method: immunoSEQ multiplex PCR; TCRdb's copy keeps in-frame clones and lacks some. The sample consists of approximately 940,000 clones, over 75% of them appearing once. The sample comprised memory CD4+ T cells sorted from blood. The receptors come from a man younger than 35 in good health. CDR3s include the opening cysteine and the closing phenylalanine or tryptophan. A D gene is named only where the DNA matches it firmly.

CASSESGSYGYTF | . | TRBJ1-2 | TRBV10-1
CASSPQGNYGYTF | . | TRBJ1-2 | TRBV5-1
CASSPQGANEKLFF | TRBD1 | TRBJ1-4 | TRBV11-2
CASRGGRGTDTQYF | TRBD2 | TRBJ2-3 | TRBV6-1
CAWSVIAGSGGETQYF | TRBD2 | TRBJ2-5 | TRBV30
CAWSKTGTQAYNEQFF | . | TRBJ2-1 | TRBV30
CASSPGQWVLETQYF | . | TRBJ2-5 | TRBV5-1
CASSLGDGPASPLHF | . | TRBJ1-6 | TRBV5-1
CATSRVAGGPQETQYF | TRBD2 | TRBJ2-5 | TRBV15
CASSLPRDRGIPPQHF | TRBD1 | TRBJ1-5 | TRBV27
CASSLQVVDTQYF | . | TRBJ2-3 | TRBV11-2
CASSFPGTDTQYF | . | TRBJ2-3 | TRBV7-2
CASSESLGGSGGAADTQYF | TRBD2 | TRBJ2-3 | TRBV10-1
CASSLDVVLGHNEQFF | . | TRBJ2-1 | TRBV5-1
CASSTGTGAGNTIYF | TRBD1 | TRBJ1-3 | TRBV7-8
CASSGYRGGTDTQYF | TRBD1 | TRBJ2-3 | TRBV10-1
CASSVGTANQPQHF | . | TRBJ1-5 | TRBV5-1
CASSQVGQGAPLHF | TRBD1 | TRBJ1-6 | TRBV4-3